This T cell receptor beta chain appears in the sequencing data of a study of blood T cell repertoires in COVID-19. Study context: Specimens from acute and convalescent COVID-19 originated in the United States, Italy and Spain.

As handled by the study authors: Counts of nucleated cells, estimated from reference gene primer amplification, were obtained. Produced via immunoSEQ multiplex PCR; TCRdb's table is partial and in-frame only. D and trimming come from the DNA, and the V and J calls and clone size come from that table. The table shows some 82,000 clones, with 91% occurring only once. This clone has only a few counts. The CDR3 is 16 residues long. V lost 5 bases to trimming and J lost 4 bases; unmatched junction nucleotides: 8. Germline V CDR1 and CDR2: PRHDT, FYEKMQ (reference sequence). Sequenced input: peripheral blood. The chain recombines TRBV13 with TRBJ2-5; 12 bases map to TRBD1. This sequence was found in a woman aged 45-59 years in a cohort sampled during active COVID-19. CDR3 protein: CASSEGQGAQRETQYF. In DNA, the CDR3 is TGTGCCAGCAGCGAGGGACAGGGGGCTCAGAGAGAGACCCAGTACTTC.